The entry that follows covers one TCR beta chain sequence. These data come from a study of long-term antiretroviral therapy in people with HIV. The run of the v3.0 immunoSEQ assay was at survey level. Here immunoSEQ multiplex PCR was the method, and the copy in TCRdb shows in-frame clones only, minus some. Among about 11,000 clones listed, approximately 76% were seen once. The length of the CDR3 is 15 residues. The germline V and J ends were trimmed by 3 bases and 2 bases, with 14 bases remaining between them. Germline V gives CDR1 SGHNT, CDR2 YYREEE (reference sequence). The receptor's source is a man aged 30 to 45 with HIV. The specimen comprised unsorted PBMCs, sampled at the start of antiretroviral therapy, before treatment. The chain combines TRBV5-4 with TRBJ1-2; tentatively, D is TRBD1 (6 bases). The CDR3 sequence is CASSYLGGGNYGYTF. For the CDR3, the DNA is TGTGCCAGCAGCTACCTTGGGGGCGGAAACTATGGCTACACCTTC.